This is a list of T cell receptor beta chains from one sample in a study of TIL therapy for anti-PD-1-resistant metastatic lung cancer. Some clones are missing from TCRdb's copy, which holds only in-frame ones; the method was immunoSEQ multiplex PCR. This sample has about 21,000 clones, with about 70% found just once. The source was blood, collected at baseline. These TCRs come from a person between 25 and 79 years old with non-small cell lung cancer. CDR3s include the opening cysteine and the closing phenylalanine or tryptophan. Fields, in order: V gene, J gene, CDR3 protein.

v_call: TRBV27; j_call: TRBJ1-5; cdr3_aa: CASSTGSNQPQHF
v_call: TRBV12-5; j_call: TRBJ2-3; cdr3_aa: CASGFSGSDTQYF
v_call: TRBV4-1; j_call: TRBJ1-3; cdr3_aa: CASSQDGVSGNTIYF
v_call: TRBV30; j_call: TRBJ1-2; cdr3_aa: CAWSVRGSLGYTF
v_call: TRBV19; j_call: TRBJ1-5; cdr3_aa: CASSIGGGGPGNQPQHF
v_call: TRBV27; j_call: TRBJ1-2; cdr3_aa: CASSKTGSGYTF
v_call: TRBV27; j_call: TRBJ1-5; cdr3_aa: CASSFSRHQPQHF
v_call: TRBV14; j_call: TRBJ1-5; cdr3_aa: CASSQDGRAPQHF
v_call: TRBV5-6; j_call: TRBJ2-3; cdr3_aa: CASSHGFSSTDTQYF
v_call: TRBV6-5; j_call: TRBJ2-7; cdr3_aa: CASARTGQIYEQYF
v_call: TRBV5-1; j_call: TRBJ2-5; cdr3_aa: CASSPRPQTQETQYF
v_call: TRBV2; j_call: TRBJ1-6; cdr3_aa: CASSESRRPLHF
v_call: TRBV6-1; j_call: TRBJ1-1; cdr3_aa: CASSERQSSSGAFF
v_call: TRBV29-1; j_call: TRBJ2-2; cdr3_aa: CSAGEGGDGGELFF
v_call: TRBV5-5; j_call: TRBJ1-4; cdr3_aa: CASTLTRGLEKLFF
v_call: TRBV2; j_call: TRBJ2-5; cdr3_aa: CASNNDRGETQYF
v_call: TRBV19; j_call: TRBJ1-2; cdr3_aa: CASSTPNFRQGSKDGYTF
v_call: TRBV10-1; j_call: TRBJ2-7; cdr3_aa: CASSDGQAPAYEQYF
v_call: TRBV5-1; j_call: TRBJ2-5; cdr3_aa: CASSPGTSGQETQYF
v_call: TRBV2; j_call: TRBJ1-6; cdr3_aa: CASSPAYNSPLHF
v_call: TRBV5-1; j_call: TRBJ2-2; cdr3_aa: CASSPGQITGELFF
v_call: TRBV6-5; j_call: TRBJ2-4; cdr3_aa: CASRASGANIQYF
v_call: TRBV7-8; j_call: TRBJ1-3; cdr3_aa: CASSLGRRGLSSGNTIYF
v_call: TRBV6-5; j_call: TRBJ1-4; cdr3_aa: CASSRDHSEEKLFF
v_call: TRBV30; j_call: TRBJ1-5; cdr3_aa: CAWSSGRSNQPQHF
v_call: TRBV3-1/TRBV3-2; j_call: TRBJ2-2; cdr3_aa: CASSQFLAGELFF
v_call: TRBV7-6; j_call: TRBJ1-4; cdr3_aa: CASSLGGAANEKLFF
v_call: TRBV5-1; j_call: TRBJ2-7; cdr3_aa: CASSLEAVTADYEQYF
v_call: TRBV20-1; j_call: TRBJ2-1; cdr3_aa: CSASVLLPDNEQFF
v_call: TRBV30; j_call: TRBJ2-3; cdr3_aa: CAWSVGLAGAADTQYF
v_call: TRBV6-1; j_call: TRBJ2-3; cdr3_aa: CASSERGTEDLTDTQYF
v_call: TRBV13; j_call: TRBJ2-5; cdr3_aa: CASSQGLAATQETQYF
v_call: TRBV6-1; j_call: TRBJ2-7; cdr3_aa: CASSDRGLSYEQYF
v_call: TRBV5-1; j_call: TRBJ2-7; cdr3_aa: CASSTQAGGGVGQYF
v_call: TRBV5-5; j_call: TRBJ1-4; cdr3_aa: CASSLRQGAGEKLFF
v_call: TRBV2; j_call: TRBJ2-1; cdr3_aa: CASSERSGRAGEQFF
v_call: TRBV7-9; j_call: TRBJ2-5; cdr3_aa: CASSLDSGGQTQYF
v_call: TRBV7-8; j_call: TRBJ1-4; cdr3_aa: CASSRQGPEKLFF
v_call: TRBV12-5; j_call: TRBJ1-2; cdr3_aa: CASGLVAYGYTF
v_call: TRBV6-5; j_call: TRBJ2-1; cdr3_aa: CASSYWAGQGYNEQFF
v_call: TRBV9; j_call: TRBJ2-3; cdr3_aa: CASSPLAGITDTQYF
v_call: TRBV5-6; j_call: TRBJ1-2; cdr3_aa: CASSQGPYGYTF
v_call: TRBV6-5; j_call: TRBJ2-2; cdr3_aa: CASSGRAGNTGELFF
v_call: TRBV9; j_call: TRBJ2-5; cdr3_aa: CASARGGQETQYF
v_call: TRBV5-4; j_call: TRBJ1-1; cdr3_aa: CASSYRDRGRGFEAFF
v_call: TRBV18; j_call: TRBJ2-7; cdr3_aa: CASSKGLAGGPDYEQYF